These 25 T cell receptor beta chains were sequenced from one sample in a study of OX40 agonist ivuxolimab in advanced cancers. Data came from immunoSEQ multiplex PCR; TCRdb stores just in-frame clones and leaves some out. This table holds about 46,000 clones, roughly 90% found once. The sample in question was CD4+ or CD8+ T cells sorted from blood, obtained in a trial of the OX40 agonist ivuxolimab. The origin of the receptors is an adult with an advanced solid tumor such as melanoma, head and neck, liver or kidney cancer.

The DNA for the CDR3 is TGTGCCAGCGACGAAACCTCAGGGGCGGTTGCAGATACGCAGTATTTT. Translation: CASDETSGAVADTQYF. The rearrangement uses TRBV28 and TRBJ2-3, with D perhaps matching TRBD1 (6 bases). Germline V lookup: CDR1 MDHEN, CDR2 SYDVKM. V was pared by 8 bases and J by 4 bases, with 22 bases between. This CDR3 region has 16 residues.

This rearrangement joins TRBV5-6 to TRBJ1-4; D is undetermined. The germline V gene has CDR1 SGHDT and CDR2 YYEEEE. The CDR3 has 17 residues. V was cut by 2 bases and J by 2 bases, with 16 bases left in between. For the CDR3, the DNA is TGTGCCAGCAGCTTCAAAGCCGTAGGAGTGACTAATGAAAAACTGTTTTTT. This translates into CASSFKAVGVTNEKLFF.

This chain connects TRBV6-1 to TRBJ2-1; 7 bases line up with TRBD1. The germline V gene has CDR1 MNHNS and CDR2 SASEGT. This CDR3 region has 13 residues. Trimming cost V 5 bases and J 6 bases; bases outside gene matches: 4. The CDR3 region is CASSRDSSNEQFF. The CDR3 DNA is TGTGCCAGCAGTCGGGACAGTAGCAATGAGCAGTTCTTC.

The rearrangement links TRBV6-6 to TRBJ2-3; TRBD1 or TRBD2 may be the D gene (5 bases each). Between the trimmed V and J ends, which lost 4 bases and 2 bases, there was a span of 7 bases. The CDR3 totals 13 residues. Germline CDR1 and CDR2: MNHNY and SVGAGI (reference sequence). The CDR3 DNA reads TGTGCCAGCAGTTGGGGGAACACAGATACGCAGTATTTT. This codes for CASSWGNTDTQYF.

The chain has TRBV30 and TRBJ2-5; D is perhaps TRBD1 (5 bases). CDR1 is GTSNPN and CDR2 is SVGIG in the germline V gene (reference sequence). There are 13 residues in the CDR3. Trimming shortened V by 5 bases and J by 2 bases, and 12 bases separated the two germline ends. The CDR3, as DNA: TGTGCCTGGGACCAGGGAAATCAAGAGACCCAGTACTTC. Its translation: CAWDQGNQETQYF.

Only one count was recorded for this clone. V usage is TRBV5-6 and J usage is TRBJ1-5, with 9 bases that match TRBD1. With V trimmed by 4 bases and J by 10 bases, 12 bases remained unmatched. Germline V gene lookup returns CDR1 SGHDT and CDR2 YYEEEE. The CDR3 runs to 15 residues. As DNA, the CDR3 is TGTGCCAGCAGCCTCGGGATGGGACAGGGCTTTCCCCAGCATTTT. Its protein is CASSLGMGQGFPQHF.

This clone showed up just once. The chain is built from TRBV4-1 and TRBJ2-1, with D hard to call. Germline V gene lookup returns CDR1 MGHRA and CDR2 YSYEKL. The CDR3 runs 16 residues. The germline V and J ends were trimmed by 1 base and 0 bases, with 10 bases remaining between them. The CDR3 DNA follows: TGCGCCAGCAGCCAAGCCGGAAGTTACTCCTACAATGAGCAGTTCTTC. Translation: CASSQAGSYSYNEQFF.

By frequency in the sample, this clone is medium-sized. The chain couples TRBV9 to TRBJ2-7; 7 positions match TRBD2. The CDR3 runs 15 residues. The germline V gene encodes CDR1 SGDLS and CDR2 YYNGEE. V dropped 0 bases and J dropped 2; count of bases not matched to a gene: 5. The CDR3 DNA sequence: TGTGCCAGCAGCGTAGATCCTAGCGGACCCTACGAGCAGTACTTC. It encodes CASSVDPSGPYEQYF.

The V call is TRBV4-1, the J call TRBJ2-1, with D unresolved. CDR1 MGHRA and CDR2 YSYEKL come from the germline V gene. The germline V and J ends were trimmed by 1 base and 7 bases, with 5 bases remaining between them. This CDR3 contains 12 residues. The DNA for the CDR3 is TGCGCCAGCAGCCAAGTTCATAATGAGCAGTTCTTC. Translation: CASSQVHNEQFF.

The rearrangement joins TRBV6-6 to TRBJ1-1; no firm D call. CDR1 MNHNY and CDR2 SVGAGI come from the germline V gene (reference sequence). The CDR3 length is 13 residues. V was clipped by 0 bases and J by 4 bases, with 6 bases between them. CDR3 region: CASSYSGPTEAFF. CDR3 sequence (DNA): TGTGCCAGCAGTTACTCAGGACCCACTGAAGCTTTCTTT.

The V gene is TRBV14, the J gene TRBJ2-5; 10 bases line up with TRBD1. The J segment lost 4 bases and the V segment lost 3 bases, leaving 8 bases of the junction unmatched. The germline gives CDR1 SGHDN, CDR2 FVKESK. This CDR3 comprises 16 residues. This chain's CDR3 is CASSQGTGVVGETQYF. Here the CDR3 DNA reads TGTGCCAGCAGCCAGGGGACAGGGGTTGTAGGAGAGACCCAGTACTTC.

The gene calls are TRBV30 and TRBJ2-3; 8 bases are a match to TRBD2. This CDR3 has 14 amino acids. V shed 8 bases and J 0 bases; nucleotides not matched to a gene: 7. Germline V gene data show CDR1 as GTSNPN and CDR2 as SVGIG (reference sequence). The CDR3 loop reads CASDGGRSTDTQYF. The CDR3 coding sequence is TGTGCCAGCGACGGCGGGAGGAGCACAGATACGCAGTATTTT.

The chain has TRBV19 and TRBJ2-7; no definite D call. CDR1 and CDR2 from the germline V gene are LNHDA and SQIVND (reference sequence). This CDR3 is built from 15 residues. Between the trimmed V and J ends, which lost 4 bases and 0 bases, there was a span of 13 bases. CDR3 coding DNA: TGTGCCAGTAGTACCGCTTTTTCCCCCTCCTACGAGCAGTACTTC. Translated: CASSTAFSPSYEQYF.

The J gene is TRBJ1-2, the V gene TRBV27; maybe TRBD1 (5 bases). CDR3 length: 15 amino acids. V lost 5 bases, J lost 4 bases, and 17 bases lay in between. The germline V gene has CDR1 MNHEY and CDR2 SMNVEV (reference sequence). The CDR3 protein is CASSLTGTDFYGYTF. CDR3 bases: TGTGCCAGCAGTCTAACCGGGACCGATTTCTATGGCTACACCTTC.

The V and J genes are TRBV19 and TRBJ1-1; D not certain. From germline, CDR1 is LNHDA and CDR2 SQIVND (reference sequence). Trimming stripped 3 bases from V and 3 bases from J, with 8 bases between. The CDR3 is 13 residues long. Here the CDR3 DNA reads TGTGCCAGTAGTATTACAAGGGACACTGAAGCTTTCTTT. This codes for CASSITRDTEAFF.

The rearrangement joins TRBV12-1 to TRBJ1-2. TRBV12-1 is shown as a pseudogene. The CDR3 length is 13 residues. CDR3 amino acids: CASSSGPLYGYTF. DNA for the CDR3: TGTGCCAGCAGCTCCGGACCCCTCTATGGCTACACCTTC.

The chain couples TRBV5-6 to TRBJ2-7, with TRBD1 identical over 9 bases. CDR1 SGHDT and CDR2 YYEEEE come from the germline V gene. After removal of 4 bases from V and 4 bases from J, the junction contained 15 bases not matched to a gene. The CDR3 is 17 residues long. The CDR3 DNA is TGTGCCAGCAGCCACCCCCCAACAGGGGGCGTTTTTTACGAGCAGTACTTC. Protein product: CASSHPPTGGVFYEQYF. The full variable domain, completed using reference TRBV5-6 and TRBJ2-7, is DAGVTQSPTHLIKTRGQQVTLRCSPKSGHDTVSWYQQALGQGPQFIFQYYEEEERQRGNFPDRFSGHQFPNYSSELNVNALLLGDSALYLCASSHPPTGGVFYEQYFGPGTRLTVT.

This chain joins TRBV4-2 and TRBJ2-7; D not certain. Germline V gives CDR1 LGHNA, CDR2 YNFKEQ. V was shortened by 2 bases and J by 5 bases, with 10 bases between the two germline ends. The CDR3 is made up of 13 amino acids. The CDR3 reads CASSQLVANEQYF. The CDR3 nucleotides read TGTGCCAGCAGCCAACTGGTGGCCAACGAGCAGTACTTC.

This clone was picked up a small number of times. In the same sample, other DNA sequences code for this CDR3. The CDR3 DNA sequence: TGTGCCAGCAGCTTAATTGCAACTAATGAAAAACTGTTTTTT. It encodes CASSLIATNEKLFF. This chain links TRBV5-6 with TRBJ1-4, with D hard to call. Germline V gives CDR1 SGHDT, CDR2 YYEEEE. The CDR3 consists of 14 residues. Trimming cost V 2 bases and J 0 bases, with 5 bases left between them.

The sample holds one count of this clone. V is TRBV6-1 and J is TRBJ2-6; D is unclear. CDR1 is MNHNS and CDR2 is SASEGT in the germline V gene. V was trimmed by 2 bases and J by 2 bases, leaving 7 bases between them. CDR3 length: 15 residues. DNA of the CDR3: TGTGCCAGCAGTGAAACCGTTGCTGGGGCCAACGTCCTGACTTTC. Its protein product is CASSETVAGANVLTF.

The chain uses TRBV4-3 and TRBJ2-1; no clear D gene. The germline V and J ends were trimmed by 1 base and 2 bases, with 9 bases remaining between them. CDR1 and CDR2 from the germline V gene are LGHNA and YSLEER. This CDR3 is 15 amino acids long. In DNA, the CDR3 is TGCGCCAGCAGCCAAGGGGCTAGTCCCTACAATGAGCAGTTCTTC. This encodes CASSQGASPYNEQFF.

The table lists this clone with a few counts. The rearrangement links TRBV4-1 to TRBJ2-1; D assignment may be TRBD1 or TRBD2 (5 bases each). The CDR3 totals 17 residues. Trimming pared 0 bases from V and 10 bases from J, leaving 22 bases between. Germline CDR1 is MGHRA and CDR2 is YSYEKL. The CDR3 DNA reads as TGCGCCAGCAGCCAAGATTCGGGGACCTCCGGGGCGTTAGAGCAGTTCTTC. This translates into CASSQDSGTSGALEQFF.

This chain uses TRBV7-6 with TRBJ1-1; 9 nucleotides match TRBD1. With 4 bases clipped from V and 7 bases from J, the junction kept 10 bases outside the gene matches. Germline V gives CDR1 SGHVS, CDR2 FNYEAQ. The CDR3 covers 15 residues. CDR3 residues: CASSSGQGPRVEAFF. CDR3 nucleotides: TGTGCCAGCAGCTCGGGACAGGGACCTCGAGTTGAAGCTTTCTTT. The complete variable domain, with remaining parts taken from reference TRBV7-6 and TRBJ1-1, reads GAGVSQSPRYKVTKRGQDVALRCDPISGHVSLYWYRQALGQGPEFLTYFNYEAQQDKSGLPNDRFSAERPEGSISTLTIQRTEQRDSAMYRCASSSGQGPRVEAFFGQGTRLTVV.

The chain uses TRBV28 and TRBJ2-1, with D uncertain. Germline values: CDR1 MDHEN, CDR2 SYDVKM. The CDR3 loop spans 18 amino acids. V was pared by 2 bases and J by 4 bases, with 21 bases between. The CDR3 spells CASSLGLVSDRPYNEQFF. CDR3 sequence (DNA): TGTGCCAGCAGTTTAGGGCTAGTGAGCGATCGGCCTTACAATGAGCAGTTCTTC.

This chain uses TRBV19 with TRBJ2-1; 11 bases fit TRBD2. The CDR3 runs 15 residues. Trimming cost V 3 bases and J 4 bases; bases outside gene matches: 2. CDR1 is LNHDA and CDR2 is SQIVND in the germline V gene (reference sequence). DNA of the CDR3: TGTGCCAGTAGTATGGGGACTAGCGGTTACAATGAGCAGTTCTTC. Translating gives CASSMGTSGYNEQFF.